This TCR beta chain originates from a study of T cells expressing NK-cell markers. About the research overall: Each TCR beta repertoire originated in sorted T cells that were CD3+CD56+NKG2C+, CD3+CD56+NKG2C- or CD3+CD56-NKG2C+.

CDR3 size: 16 residues. CDR1 MNHNS and CDR2 SASEGT come from the germline V gene. With UMIs, 5'RACE template switching was used to make TCR beta cDNA. TCRdb reanalyzed the 5' RACE reads and collapses them to one entry per CDR3 protein, without DNA. In all, the sample yields about 160,000 distinct CDR3 sequences. General study findings and limits: What remained unclear was the HCMV specificity of expanded NKG2C+ T cell clones.

On this clonotype: Its specificity is not known.

The V gene is TRBV6-1, the J gene TRBJ2-2; TCRdb's D call of TRBD1 is untestable without DNA. The source is a man between 18 and 69 years old in good health. Source material: blood T cells: a sorted CD56 or NKG2C T cell subset, CD4+ or CD8+ T cells, or bulk PBMC T cells (not recorded which). CDR3: CASYWDADANTGELFF.